A selection of T cell receptor beta chains follows, all from one sample in a study of T cell changes during pregnancy in multiple sclerosis. Only in-frame clones appear in the TCRdb table, and some are missing; sequencing was by immunoSEQ multiplex PCR. This sample has approximately 25,000 clones, with 85% to 90% found just once. The sequencing here drew on CD4+ T cells from peripheral blood mononuclear cells, taken in the first trimester of pregnancy. Receptors were obtained from a female donor in good health, enrolled as a control in a pregnancy study. Both conserved end residues are part of each CDR3. A D gene is named only where the DNA matches it firmly. Not every row has a clone size; where given, it reads once, few, many or a size class.

12	-	TRBV2	-	TRBJ1-1	TGTGCCAGCAGTGATCGTGACTACAAAGCTTTCTTT	CASSDRDYKAFF
15	TRBD1	TRBV7-9	-	TRBJ2-1	TGTGCCAGCAGCAGAACAGGGGTGCCCTACAATGAGCAGTTCTTC	CASSRTGVPYNEQFF
15	TRBD2	TRBV5-4	-	TRBJ2-7	TGTGCCAGCAGGGAGGGACTAGCGGGATACTACGAGCAGTACTTC	CASREGLAGYYEQYF
13	-	TRBV7-3	-	TRBJ2-1	TGTGCCAGCAGCTCCCTCCCGGGCAATGAGCAGTTCTTC	CASSSLPGNEQFF
14	TRBD1	TRBV28	once	TRBJ2-7	TGTGCCAGTCACGAGACAGGGGCGCTCTACGAGCAGTACTTC	CASHETGALYEQYF
11	-	TRBV6-1	-	TRBJ2-3	TGTGCCAGCAGTGTCCCTCTTACGCAGTATTTT	CASSVPLTQYF
11	-	TRBV20-1	-	TRBJ2-1	TGCAGTGCTAGACTGGGCGATGAGCAGTTCTTC	CSARLGDEQFF
12	-	TRBV29-1	-	TRBJ1-2	TGCAGCGCAACCGGGACTGGTTATGGCTACATCTTC	CSATGTGYGYIF
13	-	TRBV28	-	TRBJ1-2	TGTGCCAGCAGTCCTACAGGGCTTTATGGCTACACCTTC	CASSPTGLYGYTF
12	-	TRBV15	-	TRBJ1-2	TGTGCCACCAGCACCCTAAACTATGGCTACACCTTC	CATSTLNYGYTF
13	TRBD1	TRBV11-3	-	TRBJ1-4	TGTGCCAGCAGCGTCGGGACAGGGGAAAAACTGTTTTTT	CASSVGTGEKLFF
12	-	TRBV6-6	-	TRBJ1-2	TGTGCCAGCAGCACGGGTGTGTGGGGCTACACCTTC	CASSTGVWGYTF
14	-	TRBV6-5	-	TRBJ1-2	TGTGCCAGCAGAGACCCCGGGACAAACTATGGCTACACCTTC	CASRDPGTNYGYTF
15	-	TRBV2	-	TRBJ2-2	TGTGCCAGCAACCCGGGAGACTGGGGCACCGGGGAGCTGTTTTTT	CASNPGDWGTGELFF
19	TRBD1	TRBV18	-	TRBJ1-5	TGTGCCAGCTCATCGTCACCGGGACAGAGTTGGGATAGCAATCAGCCCCAGCATTTT	CASSSSPGQSWDSNQPQHF
14	TRBD2	TRBV10-2	few	TRBJ2-2	TGCGCCGCGACTAGCGGGAGAATCCCCGGGGAGCTGTTTTTT	CAATSGRIPGELFF
15	TRBD2	TRBV6-5	-	TRBJ2-3	TGTGCCAGCAGTATAGCGGGAGAGAGGACAGATACGCAGTATTTT	CASSIAGERTDTQYF
15	TRBD2	TRBV7-2	-	TRBJ2-5	TGTGCCAGCAGCCGGACTAGCGGGAGTGGGGAGACCCAGTACTTC	CASSRTSGSGETQYF
17	-	TRBV6-7	once	TRBJ1-2	TGTGCCAGCAGTTACTCCACACGCCGTGGAGTAGACTATGGCTACACCTTC	CASSYSTRRGVDYGYTF
13	TRBD1	TRBV28	-	TRBJ1-5	TGTGCCAGCAGCTGGGACAGAAATCAGCCCCAGCATTTT	CASSWDRNQPQHF
16	-	TRBV27	-	TRBJ1-6	TGTGCCAGCAGCCACAGGACAGTTAGTCATAATTCACCCCTCCACTTT	CASSHRTVSHNSPLHF
14	TRBD1	TRBV11-2	once	TRBJ1-2	TGTGCCAGCAGCTGGGGACAGGGGGAATTTGGCTACACCTTC	CASSWGQGEFGYTF
15	-	TRBV19	-	TRBJ1-1	TGTGCCAGTAGCCCTTCGGACAGTTGGAACACTGAAGCTTTCTTT	CASSPSDSWNTEAFF
14	-	TRBV19	-	TRBJ1-2	TGTGCCAGTAGGACCGCAGGGTATAACTATGGCTACACCTTC	CASRTAGYNYGYTF
12	-	TRBV6-1	few	TRBJ1-6	TGTGCCAGCAGTGAAGTATATTCACCCCTCCACTTT	CASSEVYSPLHF
17	TRBD2	TRBV10-3	-	TRBJ2-7	TGTGCCATCAGTGAGCAAGTAGTCACGGGAGGAATTTACGAGCAGTACTTC	CAISEQVVTGGIYEQYF
15	TRBD2	TRBV5-1	-	TRBJ2-7	TGCGCCAGCCAGCCCTCCGGACTAGCGGGAGCCGAGCAGTACTTC	CASQPSGLAGAEQYF
15	TRBD2	TRBV2	-	TRBJ2-3	TGTGCCAGCAGTGAGCGGCTAGCGGGGGCCGGTACGCAGTATTTT	CASSERLAGAGTQYF
14	TRBD1	TRBV5-1	-	TRBJ1-5	TGCGCCAGCAGCTTGGGACAGGGGGAGGGGCCCCAGCATTTT	CASSLGQGEGPQHF
18	TRBD1	TRBV5-1	-	TRBJ2-5	TGCGCCAGCAGCCTTGGCCCGGGGTGGGACAGGGATGGGGAGACCCAGTACTTC	CASSLGPGWDRDGETQYF
14	TRBD1	TRBV4-1	once	TRBJ1-5	TGCGCCAGCAGCCCGGGAGGGGGCCGGCAGCCCCAGCATTTT	CASSPGGGRQPQHF
14	TRBD2	TRBV11-3	-	TRBJ2-7	TGTGCCAGCAGCCTTAGCGGGAGGGACTACGAGCAGTACTTC	CASSLSGRDYEQYF
16	TRBD1	TRBV5-1	-	TRBJ1-4	TGCGCCAGCAGCTTGGGAAGACAGGGGACTAATGAAAAACTGTTTTTT	CASSLGRQGTNEKLFF
15	-	TRBV6-1	-	TRBJ2-7	TGTGCCAGCAGTGCGAGGGGGGGAGTAACGGTAGAGCAGTACTTC	CASSARGGVTVEQYF
14	TRBD1	TRBV7-2	-	TRBJ1-1	TGTGCCAGCAGTCCCACAGGGGGGCTCACTGAAGCTTTCTTT	CASSPTGGLTEAFF
16	TRBD2	TRBV13	-	TRBJ2-5	TGTGCCAGCAGCTTACGAGTATGGGGGGGGGAGGGGACCCAGTACTTC	CASSLRVWGGEGTQYF
13	-	TRBV7-2	-	TRBJ2-7	TGTGCCAGCAGCTTAGGATCGGCCTACGAGCAGTACTTC	CASSLGSAYEQYF
14	TRBD1	TRBV11-2	-	TRBJ1-1	TGTGCCAGCAGCTTTGCCACAGGGGGCACTGAAGCTTTCTTT	CASSFATGGTEAFF
14	TRBD1	TRBV9	-	TRBJ1-5	TGTGCCAGCAGCGTAGGACAGGGGGATCAGCCCCAGCATTTT	CASSVGQGDQPQHF
13	-	TRBV2	few	TRBJ2-5	TGTGCCAGCAGTGGGCAGATACAAGAGACCCAGTACTTC	CASSGQIQETQYF
15	-	TRBV4-2	-	TRBJ1-1	TGTGCCAGCAGCTCCACGCCCCAGGGCCACACTGAAGCTTTCTTT	CASSSTPQGHTEAFF
14	TRBD1	TRBV5-1	-	TRBJ2-7	TGCGCCAGCAGCCCTACAGGGGGCAGGTACGAGCAGTACTTC	CASSPTGGRYEQYF
16	-	TRBV7-2	-	TRBJ2-3	TGTGCCAGCAGCTTATCATGGCGGGGACCCACAGATACGCAGTATTTT	CASSLSWRGPTDTQYF
13	-	TRBV7-8	-	TRBJ2-1	TGTGCCAGCAGCGTCGACAGTGCCAATGAGCAGTTCTTC	CASSVDSANEQFF
15	TRBD1	TRBV6-1	once	TRBJ2-7	TGTGCCACCTTAAACCCGACAGGGCCCTCCTACGAGCAGTACTTC	CATLNPTGPSYEQYF
15	TRBD1	TRBV7-3	-	TRBJ1-1	TGTGCCAGCAGCCTCAGGACAGGGCCTGACACTGAAGCTTTCTTT	CASSLRTGPDTEAFF
11	-	TRBV30	-	TRBJ1-1	TGTGCCTGGAGTGAGCGGACTGAAGCTTTCTTT	CAWSERTEAFF
15	-	TRBV11-2	-	TRBJ2-1	TGTGCCAGCAGCCTCGACAGGACGACATACAATGAGCAGTTCTTC	CASSLDRTTYNEQFF
15	TRBD2	TRBV11-3	-	TRBJ2-3	TGTGCCAGCAGCTTAGGGCGGGGGAGCACAGATACGCAGTATTTT	CASSLGRGSTDTQYF
16	-	TRBV6-1	few	TRBJ1-5	TGTGCCAGCAGTGCCCGCCAGACAGAGAGCAATCAGCCCCAGCATTTT	CASSARQTESNQPQHF
15	TRBD2	TRBV6-5	-	TRBJ2-3	TGTGCCAGCAGTTACATACTAGCGGGGACAGATACGCAGTATTTT	CASSYILAGTDTQYF
15	-	TRBV5-6	-	TRBJ2-7	TGTGCCAGCAGAGCCCCGGGACGGACAGACTACGAGCAGTACTTC	CASRAPGRTDYEQYF
15	-	TRBV25-1	-	TRBJ1-6	TGTGCCAGCCAGGAGGCTAGCTCCTATAATTCACCCCTCCACTTT	CASQEASSYNSPLHF
16	-	TRBV11-1	-	TRBJ1-2	TGTGCCAGCAGCCCCGGGGGAAGGCGCAACTTCTATGGCTACACCTTC	CASSPGGRRNFYGYTF
15	TRBD1	TRBV5-8	once	TRBJ1-4	TGTGCCAGCAGCCCCTGGACAGGTTTGAATGAAAAACTGTTTTTT	CASSPWTGLNEKLFF
13	-	TRBV6-1	-	TRBJ1-1	TGTGCCAGCAGCCCAAGCGGGAACACTGAAGCTTTCTTT	CASSPSGNTEAFF
13	-	TRBV6-6	-	TRBJ1-5	TGTGCCAGCAGCCGCTCAGAGGTTGAACCCCAGCATTTT	CASSRSEVEPQHF
15	-	TRBV15	-	TRBJ2-5	TGTGCCACCAGCACTAGGGGTAGCCAACAAGAGACCCAGTACTTC	CATSTRGSQQETQYF
12	TRBD1	TRBV30	-	TRBJ2-7	TGTGCCGGAGGACAGGGAACCTACGAGCAGTACTTC	CAGGQGTYEQYF